This T cell receptor (gamma chain) was captured by sequencing in a study of human gamma delta and Vdelta1 T cells (dated by TCRdb to the late 2010s). A note on the overall study: The study examined Delta One T cells, which are Vd1+ gamma-delta T cells, as cytotoxic effectors against acute myeloid leukemia.

Measured from the cysteine to the phenylalanine, the CDR3 is 13 residues long. Of all the DNA, just the CDR3 is kept, 39 bases in frame from base 1. Unmatched junction bases come to 10, with V trimmed by 0 bases and J by 11 bases. The CDR1 and CDR2 encoded by the germline V gene are EGSNGY and YDSYNSKV. Libraries were prepared through PCR. Sequenced using an Illumina MiSeq. Clones were re-identified by TCRdb from the public reads with CATT, and rows with the same DNA were merged. The sample records 900 to 950 gamma-chain clones, roughly 3.7% of which are singletons. The ten biggest clones cover about 65% of the sample. As to this clone: Its specific antigen is unknown. The input lacks base qualities; no much larger clone sits a single base away.

The V and J genes are TRGV2 and TRGJ1 or TRGJ2. The J gene, missing from TCRdb, was assigned here through DNA to germline matching. The origin of this receptor is a human donor in good health. The sample consisted of naive CD27+ Vdelta1 gamma-delta T cells from blood. This receptor has the CDR3 CATWDGPGEEKLF. The DNA is as follows: TGTGCCACCTGGGACGGGCCGGGAGAAGAGAAACTCTTT.